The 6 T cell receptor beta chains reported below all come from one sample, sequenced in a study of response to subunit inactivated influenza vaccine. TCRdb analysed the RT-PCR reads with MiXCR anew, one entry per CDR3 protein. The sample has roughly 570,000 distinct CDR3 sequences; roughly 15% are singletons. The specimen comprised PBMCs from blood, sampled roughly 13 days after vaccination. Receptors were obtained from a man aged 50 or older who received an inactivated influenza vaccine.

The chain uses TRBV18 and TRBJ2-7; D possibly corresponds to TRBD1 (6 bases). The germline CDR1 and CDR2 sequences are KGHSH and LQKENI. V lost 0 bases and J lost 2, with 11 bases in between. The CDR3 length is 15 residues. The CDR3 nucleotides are TGTGCCAGCTCACCACCGGGGGCAAGGACCTACGAGCAGTACTTC. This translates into CASSPPGARTYEQYF.

In DNA, the CDR3 is TGTGCCAGCGGTGGGAACTACAATGAGCAGTTCTTC. Translation gives CASGGNYNEQFF. The chain couples TRBV3-1 to TRBJ2-1, with no clear D. CDR1 LGHDT and CDR2 YNNKEL come from the germline V gene (reference sequence). This CDR3 has 12 residues. Trimming took 8 bases from V and 3 from J, leaving 8 bases between them.

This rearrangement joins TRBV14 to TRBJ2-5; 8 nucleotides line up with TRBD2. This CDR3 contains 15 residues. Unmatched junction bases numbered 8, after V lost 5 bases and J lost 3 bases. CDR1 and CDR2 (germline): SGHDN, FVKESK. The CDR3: CASSVRTSGEETQYF. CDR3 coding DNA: TGTGCCAGCAGCGTACGTACTAGCGGAGAAGAGACCCAGTACTTC.

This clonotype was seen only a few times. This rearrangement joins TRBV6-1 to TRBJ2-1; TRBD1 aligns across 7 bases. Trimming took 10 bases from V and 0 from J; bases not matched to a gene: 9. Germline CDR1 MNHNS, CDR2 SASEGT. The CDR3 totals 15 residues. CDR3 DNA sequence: TGTGCCACCCGAAGGGACAGTAGCTCCTACAATGAGCAGTTCTTC. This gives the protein CATRRDSSSYNEQFF.

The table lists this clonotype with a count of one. The CDR3 region has the DNA TGTGCCAGCAGCGTTACAGCGGGGGGTAATGAAAAACTGTTTTTT. Translated: CASSVTAGGNEKLFF. V and J are TRBV7-8 and TRBJ1-4, with D perhaps TRBD1 (5 bases). V gave up 5 bases and J gave up 4 bases, with 14 bases separating them. The CDR3 extends over 15 amino acids. The germline gives CDR1 SGHVS, CDR2 FQNEAQ.

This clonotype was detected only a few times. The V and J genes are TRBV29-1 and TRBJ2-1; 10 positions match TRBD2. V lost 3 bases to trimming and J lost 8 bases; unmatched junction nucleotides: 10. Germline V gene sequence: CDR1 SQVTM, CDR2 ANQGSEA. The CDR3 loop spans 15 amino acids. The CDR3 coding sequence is TGCAGCGTTGACCTCAGGGGACTAGCGATCTATGAGCAGTTCTTC. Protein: CSVDLRGLAIYEQFF.